One T cell receptor beta chain is described in this entry. As yet, its antigen is unknown. The data belong to a study of T cells expressing NK-cell markers. Study overall: Sorted CD3+CD56+NKG2C+, CD3+CD56+NKG2C- and CD3+CD56-NKG2C+ T-cell subsets were beta-chain profiled. Study-wide points: Whether expanded NKG2C+ T cell clones recognized HCMV stayed uncertain.

5'RACE template switching built TCR beta cDNA with unique molecular identifiers. From the 5' RACE reads, TCRdb lists one entry per CDR3 protein and no DNA. The sample totals about 460,000 distinct CDR3 sequences. Looked up from germline, CDR1 is MGHDK and CDR2 is SYGVNS. The CDR3 consists of 14 residues. Sequencing input: blood T cells: a sorted CD56 or NKG2C T cell subset, CD4+ or CD8+ T cells, or bulk PBMC T cells (not recorded which). This receptor was obtained from a woman aged 45-59 years in good health. The rearrangement joins TRBV25-1 to TRBJ1-6. The CDR3 reads CASSDRPINSPLHF.